This TCR beta chain was recorded in a study of blood T cell repertoires in COVID-19. V shed 5 bases and J shed 4 bases, with 15 bases lying between them. Germline-derived CDR1 and CDR2 are SGHTA and FQGNSA. There are 15 residues in the CDR3. Original processing notes: How many nucleated cells were present was estimated from reference gene primer amplification. Profiled with immunoSEQ multiplex PCR; TCRdb holds only in-frame clones, not every one. V, J and clone size are taken as reported in that table, and D and trimming were inferred from the DNA itself. The table includes 200,000 to 250,000 clones, roughly 89% detected once.

The V gene is TRBV7-2, the J gene TRBJ2-1; D not certain. Sequenced material: peripheral blood. This TCR was recovered from a man aged 55 to 69 who had recovered from COVID-19. The CDR3 sequence is CASSPSPSTYNEQFF. The CDR3 nucleotides are TGTGCCAGCAGCCCAAGCCCATCTACTTACAATGAGCAGTTCTTC.